The 9 T cell receptor beta chains in this list originate from one sample, sequenced in a study of blood T cell repertoires in COVID-19. Profiled with immunoSEQ multiplex PCR; TCRdb holds only in-frame clones, not every one. The sample lists more than 150,000 clones; about 87% were seen once. Material: peripheral blood. Receptor source: a man aged 60 to 69 with COVID-19, enrolled during active disease.

CDR3 region: CASSMNRGQGAHTF. DNA for the CDR3: TGTGCCAGTAGTATGAACCGGGGACAGGGGGCGCACACCTTC. The chain combines TRBV19 with TRBJ1-2; 12 bases are a match to TRBD1. The CDR3 contains 14 residues. With 3 bases clipped from V and 12 bases from J, the junction kept 8 bases outside the gene matches. Germline V gene lookup returns CDR1 LNHDA and CDR2 SQIVND (reference sequence). Using reference TRBV19 and TRBJ1-2 for the parts outside the CDR3, the full variable domain is DGGITQSPKYLFRKEGQNVTLSCEQNLNHDAMYWYRQDPGQGLRLIYYSQIVNDFQKGDIAEGYSVSREKKESFPLTVTSAQKNPTAFYLCASSMNRGQGAHTFGSGTRLTVV.

The chain has TRBV15 and TRBJ2-6; 8 nucleotides match TRBD1. The length of the CDR3 is 21 residues. Per the germline V gene, CDR1 is LNHNV and CDR2 is YYDKDF (reference sequence). V was clipped by 0 bases and J by 0 bases; unmatched bases: 13. The CDR3 sequence is CATSRDPRRTGFGSGANVLTF. DNA of the CDR3: TGTGCCACCAGCAGAGATCCACGAAGGACAGGGTTTGGCTCTGGGGCCAACGTCCTGACTTTC.

The gene calls are TRBV5-1 and TRBJ2-7, with a possible D match to TRBD1 (5 bases). The CDR3 has 15 residues. Trimming shortened V by 5 bases and J by 2 bases, and 17 bases separated the two germline ends. The germline V gene has CDR1 SGHRS and CDR2 YFSETQ. The CDR3 loop reads CASSRAAGNTYEQYF. The CDR3, as DNA: TGCGCCAGCAGTAGGGCTGCAGGGAATACCTACGAGCAGTACTTC.

V is TRBV5-1 and J is TRBJ2-3; 10 bases are shared with TRBD1. The trim removed 3 bases at V and 6 bases at J, leaving 7 bases unmatched. This CDR3 comprises 15 residues. CDR1 and CDR2 from the germline V gene are SGHRS and YFSETQ. CDR3 nucleotide sequence: TGCGCCAGCAGCTGGGGGACAGGGGTAGAGGATACGCAGTATTTT. Translated: CASSWGTGVEDTQYF.

DNA for the CDR3: TGTGCCAGCAGTCTCCCTGATTTGAGGTTGGGGCGCGAGCAGTACTTC. Translated, it gives CASSLPDLRLGREQYF. The rearrangement links TRBV6-2 or TRBV6-3 to TRBJ2-7; tentative D call: TRBD1 (5 bases). Germline V CDR1 and CDR2: MNHEY, SVGEGT. V dropped 5 bases and J dropped 6 bases, with 23 bases sitting between them. This CDR3 has 16 amino acids.

V and J are TRBV6-2 or TRBV6-3 and TRBJ2-1; no firm D call. V was pared by 6 bases and J by 2 bases, with 14 bases between. Per germline, CDR1 MNHEY and CDR2 SVGEGT. The CDR3 runs 15 residues. The CDR3 loop reads CASSPRKSPYNEQFF. The CDR3 DNA sequence: TGTGCCAGCAGCCCCCGAAAGAGTCCCTACAATGAGCAGTTCTTC.

The chain is built from TRBV14 and TRBJ2-5, with D tentatively TRBD1 (5 bases). The CDR3 spans 13 residues. Germline CDR1 reads SGHDN; CDR2 reads FVKESK. The ends were cut back, 1 base at V and 8 bases at J, with 11 bases in the middle. CDR3 residues: CASSQAQGLTQYF. CDR3 DNA: TGTGCCAGCAGCCAAGCGCAGGGTCTAACCCAGTACTTC.

The chain couples TRBV19 to TRBJ1-5, with 7 bases matching TRBD1. The CDR3 has 16 amino acids. Germline V CDR1 and CDR2: LNHDA, SQIVND (reference sequence). Trimming removed 5 bases from V and 2 bases from J; junction bases left unmatched: 9. Here the CDR3 DNA reads TGTGCCAGTAGTTCAATCCGGACAGGAGGCAATCAGCCCCAGCATTTT. It translates to CASSSIRTGGNQPQHF.

V and J are TRBV19 and TRBJ2-7, with 10 bases matching TRBD1. The CDR3 contains 14 residues. Germline V gives CDR1 LNHDA, CDR2 SQIVND (reference sequence). V lost 5 bases to trimming and J lost 4 bases; unmatched junction nucleotides: 5. The CDR3 reads CASSRQGAFYEQYF. In DNA, the CDR3 is TGTGCCAGTAGTCGACAGGGGGCGTTTTACGAGCAGTACTTC.